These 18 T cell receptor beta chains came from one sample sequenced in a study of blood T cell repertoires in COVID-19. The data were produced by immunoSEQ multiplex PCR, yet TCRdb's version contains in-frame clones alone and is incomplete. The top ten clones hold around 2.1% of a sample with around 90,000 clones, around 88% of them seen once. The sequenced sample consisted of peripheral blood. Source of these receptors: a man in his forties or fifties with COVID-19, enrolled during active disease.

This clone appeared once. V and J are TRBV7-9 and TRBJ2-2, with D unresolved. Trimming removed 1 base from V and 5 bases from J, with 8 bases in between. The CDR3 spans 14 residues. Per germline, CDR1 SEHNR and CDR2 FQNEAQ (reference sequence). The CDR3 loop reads CASSLGLRTGELFF. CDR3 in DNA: TGTGCCAGCAGCTTAGGACTCCGGACCGGGGAGCTGTTTTTT.

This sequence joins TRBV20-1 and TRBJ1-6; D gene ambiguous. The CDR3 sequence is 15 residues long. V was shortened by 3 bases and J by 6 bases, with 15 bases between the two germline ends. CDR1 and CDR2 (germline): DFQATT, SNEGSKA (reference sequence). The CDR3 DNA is TGCAGTGCTAGTGAGAGTTCCGGCGGTAATTCACCCCTCCACTTT. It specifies CSASESSGGNSPLHF.

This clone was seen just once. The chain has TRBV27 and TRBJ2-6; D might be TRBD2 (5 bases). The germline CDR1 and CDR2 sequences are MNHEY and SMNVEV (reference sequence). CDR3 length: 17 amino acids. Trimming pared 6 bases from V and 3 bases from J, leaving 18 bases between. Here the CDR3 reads CASRNAGVLFGANVLTF. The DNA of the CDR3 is TGTGCCAGCAGAAACGCCGGGGTATTATTTGGGGCCAACGTCCTGACTTTC.

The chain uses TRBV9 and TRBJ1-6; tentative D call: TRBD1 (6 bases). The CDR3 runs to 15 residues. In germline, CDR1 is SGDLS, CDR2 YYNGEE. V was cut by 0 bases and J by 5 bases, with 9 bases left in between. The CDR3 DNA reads TGTGCCAGCAGCGTAGAGGCAGGGGATAATTCACCCCTCCACTTT. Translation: CASSVEAGDNSPLHF.

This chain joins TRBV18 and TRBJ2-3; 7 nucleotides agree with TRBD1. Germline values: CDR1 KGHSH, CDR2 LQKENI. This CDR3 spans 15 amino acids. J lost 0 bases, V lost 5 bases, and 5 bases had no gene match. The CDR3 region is CASSKGQISTDTQYF. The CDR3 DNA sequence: TGTGCCAGCTCAAAGGGACAGATCAGCACAGATACGCAGTATTTT.

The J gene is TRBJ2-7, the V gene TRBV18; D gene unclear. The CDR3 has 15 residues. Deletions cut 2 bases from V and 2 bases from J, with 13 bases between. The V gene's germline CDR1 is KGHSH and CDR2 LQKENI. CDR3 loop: CASSPSQASTYEQYF. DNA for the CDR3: TGTGCCAGCTCACCAAGTCAGGCCAGCACCTACGAGCAGTACTTC.

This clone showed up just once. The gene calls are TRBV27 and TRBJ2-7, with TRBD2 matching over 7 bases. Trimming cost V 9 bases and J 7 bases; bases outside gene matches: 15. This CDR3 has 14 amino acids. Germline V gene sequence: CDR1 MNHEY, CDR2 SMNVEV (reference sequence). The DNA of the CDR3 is TGTGCCAGAGAAGAGTGGACTAGTGTCGGGGAGCAGTACTTC. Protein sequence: CAREEWTSVGEQYF.

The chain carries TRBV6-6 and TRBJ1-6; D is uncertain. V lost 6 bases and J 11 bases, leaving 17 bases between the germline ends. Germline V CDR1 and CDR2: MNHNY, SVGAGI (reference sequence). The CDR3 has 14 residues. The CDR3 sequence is CASSPEDPGPPLHF. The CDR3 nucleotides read TGTGCCAGCAGCCCGGAGGACCCTGGTCCACCCCTCCACTTT.

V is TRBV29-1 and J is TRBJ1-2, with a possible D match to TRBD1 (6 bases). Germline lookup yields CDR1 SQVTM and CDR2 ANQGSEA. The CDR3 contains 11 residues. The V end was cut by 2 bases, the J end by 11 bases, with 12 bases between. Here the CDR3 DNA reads TGCAGCGTTGAAAGACAGGCCAAATACACCTTC. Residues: CSVERQAKYTF.

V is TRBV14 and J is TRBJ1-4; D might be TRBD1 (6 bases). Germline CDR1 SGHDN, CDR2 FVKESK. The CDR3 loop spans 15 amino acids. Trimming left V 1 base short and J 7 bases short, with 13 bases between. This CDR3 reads CASSQGDTRGEKLFF. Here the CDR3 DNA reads TGTGCCAGCAGCCAAGGGGACACGAGAGGTGAAAAACTGTTTTTT.

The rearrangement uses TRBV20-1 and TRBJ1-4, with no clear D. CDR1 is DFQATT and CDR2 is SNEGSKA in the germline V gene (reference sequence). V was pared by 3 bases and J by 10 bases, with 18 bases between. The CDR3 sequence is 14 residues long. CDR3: CSASVRGTTRKLFF. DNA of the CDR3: TGCAGTGCTAGTGTTCGGGGTACGACCCGAAAACTGTTTTTT.

The CDR3: CASSPGGLTEAFF. For the CDR3, the DNA is TGTGCCAGCAGTCCAGGGGGGTTAACTGAAGCTTTCTTT. V is TRBV6-2 or TRBV6-3 and J is TRBJ1-1; 7 bases agree with TRBD1. The CDR3 runs to 13 residues. V was pared by 5 bases and J by 5 bases, with 5 bases of the junction left unmatched. Germline V gene data show CDR1 as MNHEY and CDR2 as SVGEGT.

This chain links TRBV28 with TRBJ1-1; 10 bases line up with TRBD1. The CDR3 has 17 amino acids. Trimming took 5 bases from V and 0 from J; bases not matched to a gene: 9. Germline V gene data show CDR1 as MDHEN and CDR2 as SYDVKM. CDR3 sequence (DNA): TGTGCCAGCAGTCTCCCGACAGGGGGCATTATGAACACTGAAGCTTTCTTT. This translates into CASSLPTGGIMNTEAFF.

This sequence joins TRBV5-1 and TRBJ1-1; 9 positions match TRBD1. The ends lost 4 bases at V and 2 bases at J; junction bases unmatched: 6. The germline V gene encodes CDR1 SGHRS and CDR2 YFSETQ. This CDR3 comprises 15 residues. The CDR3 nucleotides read TGCGCCAGCAGCCCGGCACAGGGGGCCAACACTGAAGCTTTCTTT. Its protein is CASSPAQGANTEAFF.

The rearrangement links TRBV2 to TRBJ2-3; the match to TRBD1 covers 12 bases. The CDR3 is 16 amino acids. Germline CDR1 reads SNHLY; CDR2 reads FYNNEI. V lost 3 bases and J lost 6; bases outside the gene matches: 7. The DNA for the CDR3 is TGTGCCAGCAGTGATCCGGGACAGGGGGCATTTGATACGCAGTATTTT. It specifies CASSDPGQGAFDTQYF. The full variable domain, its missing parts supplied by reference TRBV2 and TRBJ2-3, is EPEVTQTPSHQVTQMGQEVILRCVPISNHLYFYWYRQILGQKVEFLVSFYNNEISEKSEIFDDQFSVERPDGSNFTLKIRSTKLEDSAMYFCASSDPGQGAFDTQYFGPGTRLTVL.

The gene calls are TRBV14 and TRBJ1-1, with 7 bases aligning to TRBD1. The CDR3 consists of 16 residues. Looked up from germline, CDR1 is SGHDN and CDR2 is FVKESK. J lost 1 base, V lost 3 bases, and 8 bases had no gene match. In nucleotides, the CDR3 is TGTGCCAGCAGCCATAGAAACAGGGGCTCGAACACTGAAGCTTTCTTT. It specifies CASSHRNRGSNTEAFF.

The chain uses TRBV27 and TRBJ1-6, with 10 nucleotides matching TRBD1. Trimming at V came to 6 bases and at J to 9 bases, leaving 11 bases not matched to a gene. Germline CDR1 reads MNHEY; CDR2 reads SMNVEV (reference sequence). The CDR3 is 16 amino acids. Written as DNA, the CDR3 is TGTGCCAGCAGACCCAGCGCGACAGGGGGCTCTTCACCCCTCCACTTT. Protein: CASRPSATGGSSPLHF.

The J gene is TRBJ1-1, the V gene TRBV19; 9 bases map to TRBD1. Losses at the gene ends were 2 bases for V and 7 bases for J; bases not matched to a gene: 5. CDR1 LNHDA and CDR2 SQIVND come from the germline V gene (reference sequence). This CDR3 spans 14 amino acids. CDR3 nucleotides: TGTGCCAGTAGTATATACAGGGGGCCCGGTGAAGCTTTCTTT. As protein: CASSIYRGPGEAFF.